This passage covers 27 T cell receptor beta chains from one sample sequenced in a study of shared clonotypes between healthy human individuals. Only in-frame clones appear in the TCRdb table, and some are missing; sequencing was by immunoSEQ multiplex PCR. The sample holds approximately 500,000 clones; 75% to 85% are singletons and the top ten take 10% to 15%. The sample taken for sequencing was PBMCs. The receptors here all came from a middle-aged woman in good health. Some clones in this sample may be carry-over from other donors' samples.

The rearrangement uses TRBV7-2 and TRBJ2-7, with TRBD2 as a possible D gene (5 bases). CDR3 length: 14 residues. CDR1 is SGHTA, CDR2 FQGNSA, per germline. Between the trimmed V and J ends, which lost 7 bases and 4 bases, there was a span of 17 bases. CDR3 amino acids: CASNQGLAVYEQYF. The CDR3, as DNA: TGTGCCAGCAACCAAGGGCTAGCTGTATACGAGCAGTACTTC.

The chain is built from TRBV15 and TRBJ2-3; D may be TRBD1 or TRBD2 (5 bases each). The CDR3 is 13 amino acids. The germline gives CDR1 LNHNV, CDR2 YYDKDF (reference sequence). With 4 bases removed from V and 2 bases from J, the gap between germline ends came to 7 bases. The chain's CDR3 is CATSTGTTDTQYF. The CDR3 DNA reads TGTGCCACCAGCACCGGGACCACAGATACGCAGTATTTT.

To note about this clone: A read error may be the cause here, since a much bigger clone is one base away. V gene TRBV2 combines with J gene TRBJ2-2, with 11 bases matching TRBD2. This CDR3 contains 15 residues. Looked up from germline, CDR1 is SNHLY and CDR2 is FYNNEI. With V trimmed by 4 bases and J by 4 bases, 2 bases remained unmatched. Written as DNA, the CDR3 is TGTGCCAGCAGTGTTACTAGCGGGAGCACCGGGGAGCTGTTTTTT. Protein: CASSVTSGSTGELFF.

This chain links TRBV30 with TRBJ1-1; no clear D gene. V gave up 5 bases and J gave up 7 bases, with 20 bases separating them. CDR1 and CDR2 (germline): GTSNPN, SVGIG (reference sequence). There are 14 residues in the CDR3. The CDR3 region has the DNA TGTGCCTGGGGACCAAAAGGGAGAACTGGTGAAGCTTTCTTT. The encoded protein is CAWGPKGRTGEAFF.

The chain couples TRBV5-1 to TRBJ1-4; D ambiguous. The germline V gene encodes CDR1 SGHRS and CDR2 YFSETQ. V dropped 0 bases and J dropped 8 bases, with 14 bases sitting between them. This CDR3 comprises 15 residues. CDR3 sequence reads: CASSLGAGLEEKLFF. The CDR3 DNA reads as TGCGCCAGCAGCTTGGGGGCGGGTCTGGAAGAAAAACTGTTTTTT.

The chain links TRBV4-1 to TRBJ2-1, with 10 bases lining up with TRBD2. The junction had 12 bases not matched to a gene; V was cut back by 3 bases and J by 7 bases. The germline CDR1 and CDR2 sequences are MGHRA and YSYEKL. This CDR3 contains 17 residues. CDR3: CASSQPLRTSGMNEQFF. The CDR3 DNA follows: TGCGCCAGCAGCCAGCCGCTTCGGACTAGCGGTATGAATGAGCAGTTCTTC.

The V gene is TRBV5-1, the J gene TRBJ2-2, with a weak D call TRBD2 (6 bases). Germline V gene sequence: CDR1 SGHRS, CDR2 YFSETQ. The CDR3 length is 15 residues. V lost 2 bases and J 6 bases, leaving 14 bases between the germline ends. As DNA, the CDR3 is TGCGCCAGCAGCTTCTCAGCGGGCGTGTCCGGGGAGCTGTTTTTT. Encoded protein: CASSFSAGVSGELFF.

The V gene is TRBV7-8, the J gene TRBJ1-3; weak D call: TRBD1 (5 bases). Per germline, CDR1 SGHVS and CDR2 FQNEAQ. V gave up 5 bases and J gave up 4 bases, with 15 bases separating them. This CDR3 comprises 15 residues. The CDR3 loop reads CASSVSWGYGNTIYF. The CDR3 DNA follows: TGTGCCAGCAGCGTGTCGTGGGGGTACGGAAACACCATATATTTT.

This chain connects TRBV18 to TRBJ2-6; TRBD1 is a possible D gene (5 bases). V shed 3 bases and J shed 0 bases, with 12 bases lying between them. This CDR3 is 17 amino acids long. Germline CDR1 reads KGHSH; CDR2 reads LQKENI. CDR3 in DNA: TGTGCCAGCTCACCTGGGGCATCCTCCTCTGGGGCCAACGTCCTGACTTTC. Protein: CASSPGASSSGANVLTF.

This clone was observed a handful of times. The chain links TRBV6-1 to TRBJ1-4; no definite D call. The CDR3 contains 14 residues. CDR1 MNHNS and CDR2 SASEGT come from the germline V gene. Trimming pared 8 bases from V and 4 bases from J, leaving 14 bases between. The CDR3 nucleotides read TGTGCCAGCGATCTGGACGGACTTAATGAAAAACTGTTTTTT. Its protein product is CASDLDGLNEKLFF.

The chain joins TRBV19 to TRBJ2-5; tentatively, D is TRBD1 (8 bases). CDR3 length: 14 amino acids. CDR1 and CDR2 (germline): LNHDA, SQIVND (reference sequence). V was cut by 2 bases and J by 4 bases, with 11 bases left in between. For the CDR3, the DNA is TGTGCCAGTAGTATAACAGGGGGGGGAGAGACCCAGTACTTC. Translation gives CASSITGGGETQYF.

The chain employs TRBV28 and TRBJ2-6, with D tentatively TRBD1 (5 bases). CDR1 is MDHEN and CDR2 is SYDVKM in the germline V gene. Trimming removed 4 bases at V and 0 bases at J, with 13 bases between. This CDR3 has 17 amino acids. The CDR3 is CASSSRTRTSGANVLTF. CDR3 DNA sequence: TGTGCCAGCAGTTCGAGGACACGGACCTCTGGGGCCAACGTCCTGACTTTC.

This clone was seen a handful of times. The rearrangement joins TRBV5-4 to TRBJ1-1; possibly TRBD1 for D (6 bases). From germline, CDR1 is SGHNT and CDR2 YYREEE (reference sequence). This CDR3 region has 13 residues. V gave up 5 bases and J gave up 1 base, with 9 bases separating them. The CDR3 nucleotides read TGTGCCAGCAGTAAGGACAGGAACACTGAAGCTTTCTTT. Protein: CASSKDRNTEAFF.

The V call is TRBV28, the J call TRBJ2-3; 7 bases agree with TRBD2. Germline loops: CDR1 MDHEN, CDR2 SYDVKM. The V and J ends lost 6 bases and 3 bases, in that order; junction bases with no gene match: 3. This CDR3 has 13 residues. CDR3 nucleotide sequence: TGTGCCAGCAGGGAAGCGGGAACAGATACGCAGTATTTT. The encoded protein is CASREAGTDTQYF.

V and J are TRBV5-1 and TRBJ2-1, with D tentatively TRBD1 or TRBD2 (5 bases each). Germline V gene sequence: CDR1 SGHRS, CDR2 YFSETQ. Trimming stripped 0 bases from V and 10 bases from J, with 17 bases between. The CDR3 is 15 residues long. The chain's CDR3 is CASSLEGSHADEQFF. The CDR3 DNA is TGCGCCAGCAGCTTGGAGGGGAGCCATGCGGACGAGCAGTTCTTC.

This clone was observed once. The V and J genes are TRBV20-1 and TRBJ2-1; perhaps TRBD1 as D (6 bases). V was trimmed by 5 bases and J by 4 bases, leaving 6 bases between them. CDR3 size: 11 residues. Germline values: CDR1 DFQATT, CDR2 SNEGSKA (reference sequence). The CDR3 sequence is CSAGQYNEQFF. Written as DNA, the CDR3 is TGCAGTGCTGGACAGTACAATGAGCAGTTCTTC.

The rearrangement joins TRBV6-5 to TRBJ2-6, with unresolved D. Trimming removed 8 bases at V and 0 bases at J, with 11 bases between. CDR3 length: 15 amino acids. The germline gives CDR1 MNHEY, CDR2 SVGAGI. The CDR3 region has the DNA TGTGCCAGCGCCCAAGAGGCCTCTGGGGCCAACGTCCTGACTTTC. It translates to CASAQEASGANVLTF.

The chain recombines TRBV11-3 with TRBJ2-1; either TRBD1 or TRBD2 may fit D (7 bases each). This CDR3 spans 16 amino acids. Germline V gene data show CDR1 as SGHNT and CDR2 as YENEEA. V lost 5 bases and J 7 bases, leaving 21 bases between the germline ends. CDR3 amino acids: CASSPGGGRDWNEQFF. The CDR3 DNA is TGTGCCAGCAGCCCAGGGGGGGGACGGGACTGGAATGAGCAGTTCTTC. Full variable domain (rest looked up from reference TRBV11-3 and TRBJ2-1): EAGVVQSPRYKIIEKKQPVAFWCNPISGHNTLYWYLQNLGQGPELLIRYENEEAVDDSQLPKDRFSAERLKGVDSTLKIQPAELGDSAVYLCASSPGGGRDWNEQFFGPGTRLTVL.

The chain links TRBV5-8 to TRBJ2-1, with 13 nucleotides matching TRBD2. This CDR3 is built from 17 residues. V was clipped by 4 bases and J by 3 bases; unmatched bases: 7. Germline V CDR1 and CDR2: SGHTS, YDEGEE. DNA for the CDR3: TGTGCCAGCAGCCCGAGACTAGCGGGAGGTTACTACAATGAGCAGTTCTTC. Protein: CASSPRLAGGYYNEQFF.

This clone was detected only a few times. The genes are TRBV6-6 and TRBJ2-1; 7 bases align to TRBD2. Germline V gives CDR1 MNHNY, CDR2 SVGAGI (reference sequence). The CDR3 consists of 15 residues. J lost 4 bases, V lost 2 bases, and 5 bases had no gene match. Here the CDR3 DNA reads TGTGCCAGCAGTTACCCTGGTAGCGGGTACAATGAGCAGTTCTTC. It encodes CASSYPGSGYNEQFF.

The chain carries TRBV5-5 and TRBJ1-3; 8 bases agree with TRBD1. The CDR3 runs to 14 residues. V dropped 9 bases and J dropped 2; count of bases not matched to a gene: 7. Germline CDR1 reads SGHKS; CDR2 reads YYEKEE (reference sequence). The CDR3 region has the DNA TGTGCCACCGCGGGACAGGTCGCTGGAAACACCATATATTTT. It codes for CATAGQVAGNTIYF.

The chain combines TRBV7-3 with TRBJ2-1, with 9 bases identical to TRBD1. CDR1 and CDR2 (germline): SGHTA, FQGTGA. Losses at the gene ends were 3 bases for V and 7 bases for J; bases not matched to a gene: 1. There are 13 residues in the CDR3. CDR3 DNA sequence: TGTGCCAGCAGCTTGGACAGGGGTAATGAGCAGTTCTTC. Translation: CASSLDRGNEQFF.

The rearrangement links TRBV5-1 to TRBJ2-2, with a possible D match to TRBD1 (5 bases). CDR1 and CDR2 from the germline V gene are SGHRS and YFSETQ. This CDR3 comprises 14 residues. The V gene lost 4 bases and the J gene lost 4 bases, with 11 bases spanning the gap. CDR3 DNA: TGCGCCAGCAGCCCGGACACCTCCACCGGGGAGCTGTTTTTT. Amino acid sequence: CASSPDTSTGELFF.

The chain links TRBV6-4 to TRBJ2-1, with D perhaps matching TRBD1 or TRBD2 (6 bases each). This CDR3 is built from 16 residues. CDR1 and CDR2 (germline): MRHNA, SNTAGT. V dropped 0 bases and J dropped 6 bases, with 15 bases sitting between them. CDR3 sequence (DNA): TGTGCCAGCAGTGACTCGAGTAGCGGAGGGGGCAATGAGCAGTTCTTC. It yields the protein CASSDSSSGGGNEQFF.

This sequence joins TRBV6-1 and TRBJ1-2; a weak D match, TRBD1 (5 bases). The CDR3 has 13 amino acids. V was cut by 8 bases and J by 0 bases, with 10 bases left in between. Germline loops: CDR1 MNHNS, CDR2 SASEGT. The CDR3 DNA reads TGTGCCAGCTTGACAGAATCTAACTATGGCTACACCTTC. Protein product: CASLTESNYGYTF.

The CDR3 sequence is CASRTGTTYEQYF. CDR3 DNA sequence: TGTGCCAGCAGAACCGGGACCACCTACGAGCAGTACTTC. The chain links TRBV28 to TRBJ2-7; tentatively, D is TRBD1 or TRBD2 (5 bases each). V lost 6 bases and J 2 bases, leaving 11 bases between the germline ends. CDR1 is MDHEN and CDR2 is SYDVKM in the germline V gene. This CDR3 is 13 amino acids long. Together with reference TRBV28 and TRBJ2-7, the CDR3 gives the full variable domain: DVKVTQSSRYLVKRTGEKVFLECVQDMDHENMFWYRQDPGLGLRLIYFSYDVKMKEKGDIPEGYSVSREKKERFSLILESASTNQTSMYLCASRTGTTYEQYFGPGTRLTVT.

The DNA for the CDR3 is TGCGCCAGCAGCTTCGGGGACACAACGGGTGGGACGCAGTATTTT. Protein sequence: CASSFGDTTGGTQYF. The chain combines TRBV5-1 with TRBJ2-3; D possibly corresponds to TRBD1 (6 bases). The CDR3 contains 15 residues. V lost 2 bases and J lost 9, with 19 bases in between. Germline V lookup: CDR1 SGHRS, CDR2 YFSETQ.